The clone carrying this TCR beta chain was detected only a few times. The CDR3 has 16 amino acids. V was pared by 5 bases and J by 2 bases, with 11 bases of the junction left unmatched. CDR1 and CDR2 from the germline V gene are MNHGY and SAAAGT. Treatment: randomized to nivolumab then ipilimumab (arm A) or the reverse (arm B). Data came from immunoSEQ multiplex PCR; TCRdb stores just in-frame clones and leaves some out. The sample records a few thousand clones, 20% to 25% being singletons. These data are taken from a study of sequential checkpoint blockade in melanoma. About the study: After both sequences, patients received maintenance nivolumab. DNA from around 87 pretreatment tumor samples underwent TCRβ immunosequencing.

V usage is TRBV6-8 and J usage is TRBJ1-2; TRBD1 aligns across 7 bases. The starting material was tumor tissue (inferred from file names), obtained from a patient given nivolumab and ipilimumab in sequence. This clonotype was obtained from a human donor with melanoma. CDR3 bases: TGTGCCAGCAGTGGCCCCCGCGGGACAGACAACTATGGCTACACCTTC. Its protein product is CASSGPRGTDNYGYTF.